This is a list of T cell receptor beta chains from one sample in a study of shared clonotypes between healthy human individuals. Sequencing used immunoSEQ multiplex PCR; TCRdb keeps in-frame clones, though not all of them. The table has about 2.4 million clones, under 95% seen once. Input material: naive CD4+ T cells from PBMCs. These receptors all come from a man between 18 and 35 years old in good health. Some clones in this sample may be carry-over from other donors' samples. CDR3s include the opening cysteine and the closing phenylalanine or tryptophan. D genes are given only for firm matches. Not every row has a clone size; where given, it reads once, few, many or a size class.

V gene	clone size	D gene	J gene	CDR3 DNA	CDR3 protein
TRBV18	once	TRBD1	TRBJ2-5	TGTGCCAGCTCACCGACCGGGACAGCATTGACCCAGTACTTC	CASSPTGTALTQYF
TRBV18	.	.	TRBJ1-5	TGTGCCAGCTCATCGGGAGGGGATGTGGGCAATCAGCCCCAGCATTTT	CASSSGGDVGNQPQHF
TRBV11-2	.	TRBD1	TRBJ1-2	TGTGCCAGCAGCCCGAACCGGGACAGGGACTATGGCTACACCTTC	CASSPNRDRDYGYTF
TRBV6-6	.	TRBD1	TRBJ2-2	TGTGCCAGCAGTAAGGACAGGGGACCCGGGGAGCTGTTTTTT	CASSKDRGPGELFF
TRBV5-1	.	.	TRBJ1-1	TGCGCCAGCAGCTTGGCCATAACAGGTTACACTGAAGCTTTCTTT	CASSLAITGYTEAFF
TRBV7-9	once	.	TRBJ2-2	TGTGCCGGCGACGGTAACACCGGGGAGCTGTTTTTT	CAGDGNTGELFF
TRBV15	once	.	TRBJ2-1	TGTGCCACCAGCAGAGAGGGCGGGACCTACAATGAGCAGTTCTTC	CATSREGGTYNEQFF
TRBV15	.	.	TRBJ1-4	TGTGCCACCAGCCAGGGGTTGACTAATGAAAAACTGTTTTTT	CATSQGLTNEKLFF
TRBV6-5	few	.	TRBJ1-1	TGTGCCAGCAGTTACTCGTACGACGGTGAAGCTTTCTTT	CASSYSYDGEAFF
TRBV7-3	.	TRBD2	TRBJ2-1	TGTGCCAGCAGCCCCGAGACTAGCGGGAGAGCGGGCCACAATGAGCAGTTCTTC	CASSPETSGRAGHNEQFF
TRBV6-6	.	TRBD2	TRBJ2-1	TGTGCCAGCCGAACTAGCGGCGCCACCTACAATGAGCAGTTCTTC	CASRTSGATYNEQFF
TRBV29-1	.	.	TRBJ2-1	TGCAGCGTTTCAACCGGGACCGGCTCCTACAATGAGCAGTTCTTC	CSVSTGTGSYNEQFF
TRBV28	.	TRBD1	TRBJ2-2	TGTGCCAGCAGCGCGCCCACAGGGGACACCGGGGAGCTGTTTTTT	CASSAPTGDTGELFF
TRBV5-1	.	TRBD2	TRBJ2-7	TGCGCCAGCAGCTCTTTGGGGGGGGAGCGCCCCTACGAGCAGTACTTC	CASSSLGGERPYEQYF
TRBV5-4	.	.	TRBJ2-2	TGTGCCAGCAGCTTGAGTACAGGGAACACCGGGGAGCTGTTTTTT	CASSLSTGNTGELFF
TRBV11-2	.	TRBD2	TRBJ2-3	TGTGCCAGCAGCTTGGATAGCGGGAGTTCGGATACGCAGTATTTT	CASSLDSGSSDTQYF
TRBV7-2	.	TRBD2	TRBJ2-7	TGTGCCAGCAGCTTAGCGCGGGGGGCATCTTTCTACGAGCAGTACTTC	CASSLARGASFYEQYF
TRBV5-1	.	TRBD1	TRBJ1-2	TGCGCCAGCAGCTTGGAAGGGGGCTCTGGCTACACCTTC	CASSLEGGSGYTF
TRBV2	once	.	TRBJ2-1	TGTGCCAGCACGGGTTACAATGAGCAGTTCTTC	CASTGYNEQFF
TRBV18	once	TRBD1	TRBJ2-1	TGTGCCAGCTCACCACCGACGGGACAGGGGTCCTACAATGAGCAGTTCTTC	CASSPPTGQGSYNEQFF
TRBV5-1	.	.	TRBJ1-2	TGCGCCAGCAGCTTGAGTGCTAACTATGGCTACACCTTC	CASSLSANYGYTF
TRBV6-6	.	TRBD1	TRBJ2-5	TGTGCCAGCAGTTACTCGCCGGGGACAGGGTTGGAGACCCAGTACTTC	CASSYSPGTGLETQYF
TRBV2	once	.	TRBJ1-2	TGTGCCAGCAGGGCGCCCTTCGGAGGCTACACCTTC	CASRAPFGGYTF